Below, 5 T cell receptor beta chains from the same sample are listed, as sequenced in a study of OX40 agonist ivuxolimab in advanced cancers. Method: immunoSEQ multiplex PCR; TCRdb's copy keeps in-frame clones and lacks some. The sample has 40,000 to 60,000 clones, 75% to 90% seen once; the top ten hold around 20%. Sequencing used CD4+ or CD8+ T cells sorted from blood, obtained in a trial of the OX40 agonist ivuxolimab. Receptors originate from an adult with an advanced solid tumor such as melanoma, head and neck, liver or kidney cancer.

CDR3 bases: TGTGCCAGCAGCTTCCGATTCATCCGGGGGGATCAAGAGACCCAGTACTTC. It specifies CASSFRFIRGDQETQYF. The chain joins TRBV5-8 to TRBJ2-5; TRBD2 aligns across 7 bases. There are 17 residues in the CDR3. Germline V gene data show CDR1 as SGHTS and CDR2 as YDEGEE. Trimming took 2 bases from V and 2 from J; bases not matched to a gene: 12.

The V call is TRBV28, the J call TRBJ1-1, with 8 bases lining up with TRBD1. CDR1 and CDR2 (germline): MDHEN, SYDVKM. The CDR3 has 14 residues. The J segment lost 5 bases and the V segment lost 2 bases, leaving 4 bases of the junction unmatched. CDR3 protein: CASSLGQGETEAFF. The DNA of the CDR3 is TGTGCCAGCAGTTTAGGACAGGGTGAAACTGAAGCTTTCTTT.

The V call is TRBV19, the J call TRBJ1-6; TRBD1 matches 7 bases. The CDR3 is made up of 15 amino acids. CDR1 LNHDA and CDR2 SQIVND come from the germline V gene (reference sequence). Losses at the gene ends were 3 bases for V and 8 bases for J; bases not matched to a gene: 7. CDR3 sequence (DNA): TGTGCCAGTAGTATCACCGACAGGGATTATTCACCCCTCCACTTT. Its translation: CASSITDRDYSPLHF. The full variable domain, rest sourced from reference TRBV19 and TRBJ1-6, is DGGITQSPKYLFRKEGQNVTLSCEQNLNHDAMYWYRQDPGQGLRLIYYSQIVNDFQKGDIAEGYSVSREKKESFPLTVTSAQKNPTAFYLCASSITDRDYSPLHFGNGTRLTVT.

CDR3 loop: CASSLTSPSSYEQYF. The CDR3 DNA reads as TGTGCCAGCAGTTTAACTTCCCCGAGCTCCTACGAGCAGTACTTC. The V and J genes are TRBV27 and TRBJ2-7; D remains unclear. The CDR3 covers 15 residues. Trimming shortened V by 2 bases and J by 0 bases, and 11 bases separated the two germline ends. Germline V lookup: CDR1 MNHEY, CDR2 SMNVEV (reference sequence).

This chain links TRBV2 with TRBJ1-1; D might be TRBD1 (5 bases). V was shortened by 9 bases and J by 11 bases, with 16 bases between the two germline ends. CDR3 length: 11 amino acids. Germline V gives CDR1 SNHLY, CDR2 FYNNEI. The CDR3 DNA reads TGTGCCAGTAGCGGGGCAGCGCGTGCTTTCTTT. This encodes CASSGAARAFF.